These 16 T cell receptor beta chains share one sample of origin, sequenced in a study of human T cells and chemical hapten exposure. TCRdb re-analysed the RACE reads in MiXCR, keeping a single row per CDR3 protein. The repertoire includes about 380,000 distinct CDR3 sequences, just under 6.5% of them detected once, and over 5.5% sits in the top ten. Time point in this sample: patch test 2, 6 weeks after DPC sensitization. Treatment noted: therapeutic diphenylcyclopropenone sensitization with weekly scalp DPC. This specimen consisted of whole blood, obtained in connection with sensitization to the hapten diphenylcyclopropenone (DPC). These receptors all come from a woman under 30 with alopecia areata. Some clones in this sample may be carry-over from other donors' samples.

This clonotype was seen only a few times. The chain carries TRBV9 and TRBJ2-5; D might be TRBD1 (6 bases). This CDR3 is built from 14 residues. V lost 2 bases, J lost 1 base, and 9 bases lay in between. Germline loops: CDR1 SGDLS, CDR2 YYNGEE. CDR3 region: CASSVGDIQETQYF. The CDR3 bases are TGTGCCAGCAGCGTTGGGGACATCCAAGAGACCCAGTACTTC.

This clonotype has just a few counts. V usage is TRBV29-1 and J usage is TRBJ2-3; D gene unclear. The CDR3 totals 12 residues. In germline, CDR1 is SQVTM, CDR2 ANQGSEA. Trimming removed 0 bases at V and 7 bases at J, with 8 bases between. The CDR3 sequence is CSVEDQANTQYF. CDR3 DNA sequence: TGCAGCGTTGAAGATCAGGCTAATACGCAGTATTTT.

This clonotype was observed a handful of times. J is TRBJ1-1 and V is TRBV6-6, with D uncertain. The germline V and J ends were trimmed by 1 base and 2 bases, with 11 bases remaining between them. Germline values: CDR1 MNHNY, CDR2 SVGAGI (reference sequence). The CDR3 extends over 15 amino acids. The CDR3 loop is CASSYLSRGNTEAFF. The CDR3 nucleotides read TGTGCCAGCAGTTACTTGTCCCGAGGAAACACTGAAGCTTTCTTT.

The V and J genes are TRBV9 and TRBJ2-3, with D perhaps matching TRBD1 or TRBD2 (6 bases each). The V gene's germline CDR1 is SGDLS and CDR2 YYNGEE. The V end was cut by 0 bases, the J end by 5 bases, with 10 bases between. There are 14 residues in the CDR3. CDR3 protein: CASSVVGGLDTQYF. The CDR3 nucleotides are TGTGCCAGCAGCGTAGTAGGGGGGCTAGATACGCAGTATTTT.

This clonotype was seen many times. The rearrangement links TRBV18 to TRBJ2-2, with TRBD1 identical over 9 bases. This CDR3 comprises 16 residues. CDR1 KGHSH and CDR2 LQKENI come from the germline V gene. With 3 bases clipped from V and 4 bases from J, the junction kept 6 bases outside the gene matches. The CDR3 DNA sequence: TGTGCCAGCTCACCCGGACAGGGGATCACCACCGGGGAGCTGTTTTTT. It translates to CASSPGQGITTGELFF.

The V gene is TRBV12-3 or TRBV12-4, the J gene TRBJ2-1; the D is unclear. This CDR3 region has 15 residues. V lost 7 bases to trimming and J lost 9 bases, with 22 bases between them. As DNA, the CDR3 is TGTGCCAGCACCCAAGATTTGGGTGGGGTCATTGAGCAGTTCTTC. This encodes CASTQDLGGVIEQFF.

The sample holds many counts of this clonotype. The rearrangement links TRBV12-3 or TRBV12-4 to TRBJ2-7; D gene unclear. V lost 1 base to trimming and J lost 6 bases, with 13 bases between them. The CDR3 runs 14 residues. CDR3 sequence reads: CASSLGLASSEQYF. The CDR3 DNA sequence: TGTGCCAGCAGTTTAGGCCTGGCCTCGTCCGAGCAGTACTTC.

Turning to this clonotype: The junction departs from the called germline gene at one end, perhaps through a read error. The V and J genes are TRBV7-2 and TRBJ2-3; D unresolved. The CDR3 consists of 13 residues. The germline CDR1 and CDR2 sequences are SGHTA and FQGNSA. The CDR3, as DNA: TGTGCCAGCAGCTTACCGAGCAGAGATACGCAGTATTTT. Protein sequence: CASSLPSRDTQYF. The whole variable domain, filled in from reference TRBV7-2 and TRBJ2-3, reads GAGVSQSPSNKVTEKGKDVELRCDPISGHTALYWYRQSLGQGLEFLIYFQGNSAPDKSGLPSDRFSAERTGGSVSTLTIQRTQQEDSAVYLCASSLPSRDTQYFGPGTRLTVL.

This clonotype has just a few counts. The chain links TRBV3-1 to TRBJ2-7, with D possibly TRBD1 on 5 matching bases. Germline CDR1 and CDR2: LGHDT and YNNKEL (reference sequence). V lost 0 bases, J lost 2 bases, and 8 bases lay in between. The CDR3 totals 14 residues. In DNA form, the CDR3 reads TGTGCCAGCAGCCAAGATCCGGACACCTACGAGCAGTACTTC. Its protein is CASSQDPDTYEQYF.

The table lists this clonotype with many counts. The V gene is TRBV24-1, the J gene TRBJ2-1, with D perhaps given as TRBD1 or TRBD2 (6 bases each). CDR3 size: 16 residues. With 4 bases removed from V and 8 bases from J, the gap between germline ends came to 20 bases. Germline assignment: CDR1 KGHDR and CDR2 SFDVKD. This CDR3 is CATSDPARGAFDEQFF. Written as DNA, the CDR3 is TGTGCCACCAGTGACCCGGCAAGGGGGGCTTTCGATGAGCAGTTCTTC.

As regards this clonotype: A read error may be the cause here, since a much bigger clone is one base away. The genes are TRBV5-1 and TRBJ1-4; D is undetermined. This CDR3 comprises 15 residues. Germline V gene sequence: CDR1 SGHRS, CDR2 YFSETQ. The CDR3 bases are TGCCCCAGCACCCCGCAGTTCGGCGGTAATGAAAAACTGTTTTTT. Translating gives CPSTPQFGGNEKLFF.

There are many counts of this clonotype. This chain joins TRBV5-1 and TRBJ1-1; 8 bases are a match to TRBD1. The CDR3 is 14 residues long. V lost 4 bases to trimming and J lost 6 bases; unmatched junction nucleotides: 8. The germline gives CDR1 SGHRS, CDR2 YFSETQ. Written as DNA, the CDR3 is TGCGCCAGCAGCCAAAACCAGGGGGCCCCTGAAGCTTTCTTT. This translates into CASSQNQGAPEAFF.

The chain couples TRBV7-9 to TRBJ2-2; 8 positions agree with TRBD1. CDR1 and CDR2 (germline): SEHNR, FQNEAQ (reference sequence). The CDR3 extends over 15 amino acids. V dropped 2 bases and J dropped 8; count of bases not matched to a gene: 7. CDR3 region: CASSLRQGLEGELFF. CDR3 in DNA: TGTGCCAGCAGCTTACGACAGGGGCTGGAAGGGGAGCTGTTTTTT.

The chain recombines TRBV14 with TRBJ1-1, with D possibly being TRBD1 (6 bases). V lost 1 base to trimming and J lost 8 bases, with 11 bases between them. This CDR3 has 13 residues. Germline V gives CDR1 SGHDN, CDR2 FVKESK. DNA for the CDR3: TGTGCCAGCAGCCAAGCGCCTACAGGGGAAGCTTTCTTT. This translates into CASSQAPTGEAFF.

This clonotype was detected a few times. The DNA is left out, because the CDR3 cannot be placed on it with certainty; the CDR3 is given as TCRdb lists it. The chain couples TRBV7-2 to TRBJ2-7; TRBD2 reflects the table's D call only, with no check against the DNA. The CDR3 spans 15 residues, counting both ends. The germline V gene encodes CDR1 SGHTA and CDR2 FQGNSA. CDR3 protein: CASRRRAGRRDEQYF.

The table lists this clonotype with a few counts. The chain uses TRBV10-3 and TRBJ2-3; unclear D gene. In germline, CDR1 is ENHRY, CDR2 SYGVKD. The CDR3 covers 16 residues. Trimming cost V 6 bases and J 2 bases, with 18 bases left between them. The CDR3 reads CAISTSSVGPTDTQYF. In nucleotides, the CDR3 is TGTGCCATCAGCACAAGTTCGGTGGGCCCCACAGATACGCAGTATTTT.